This T cell receptor (beta chain) derives from a study of T cells expressing NK-cell markers. About the research overall: Among eight sequenced donors, seven carried HCMV seropositivity while one was seronegative.

Using the 5' RACE reads, TCRdb records one entry per CDR3 protein without DNA. This listing includes roughly 150,000 distinct CDR3 sequences. General study points: Topping the CD3+CD56-NKG2C+ fraction as well were these clonotypes, in a handful of donors.

As regards this clonotype: Antigen: not known.

The CDR3 has 15 residues. Germline-derived CDR1 and CDR2 are DFQATT and SNEGSKA (reference sequence). The chain joins TRBV20-1 to TRBJ2-3; TCRdb's D call, TRBD1, is unchecked because there is no DNA. The specimen sequenced was blood T cells: a sorted CD56 or NKG2C T cell subset, CD4+ or CD8+ T cells, or bulk PBMC T cells (not recorded which). The source of this sequence is a woman aged 18 to 69 in good health. CDR3 region: CSARAAKGGGDTQYF.